These T cell receptor beta chains were read from a single sample in a study of T cells after yellow fever vaccination. TCRdb itself ran the 5' RACE reads through MiXCR, one entry per CDR3 protein. Of a few hundred thousand distinct CDR3 sequences in the sample, roughly 13% are singletons; the top ten hold roughly 0.5%. The sequencing used CD4+ T cells sorted from PBMCs, collected 45 days after the yellow fever booster vaccination. The source of these receptors is a man aged 30-40 years who received the YFV17D yellow fever vaccine. The CDR3 runs from the conserved cysteine through the conserved F or W. The D gene is left open where the match is weak. Expanded clones are given a class, and other clones once, few, many or no size at all.

clone size: .
D gene: .
V gene: TRBV12-3/TRBV12-4
J gene: TRBJ1-2
CDR3 protein: CASSSVASYGYTF
CDR3 DNA: TGTGCCAGCAGTTCAGTTGCTAGCTATGGCTACACCTTC

clone size: few
D gene: .
V gene: TRBV30
J gene: TRBJ2-1
CDR3 protein: CAWSRGGALYYNEQFF
CDR3 DNA: TGTGCCTGGAGCCGAGGGGGAGCCCTCTACTACAATGAGCAGTTCTTC

clone size: few
D gene: TRBD2
V gene: TRBV5-1
J gene: TRBJ2-5
CDR3 protein: CASSLGSPSGVGETQYF
CDR3 DNA: TGCGCCAGCAGCTTGGGTTCCCCTAGCGGAGTGGGAGAGACCCAGTACTTC

clone size: .
D gene: TRBD2
V gene: TRBV7-2
J gene: TRBJ2-1
CDR3 protein: CASSFGLAEYNEQFF
CDR3 DNA: TGTGCCAGCAGCTTCGGACTAGCGGAGTACAATGAGCAGTTCTTC

clone size: .
D gene: .
V gene: TRBV10-3
J gene: TRBJ2-7
CDR3 protein: CAISSPVTYEQYF
CDR3 DNA: TGTGCCATCAGCAGCCCCGTAACCTACGAGCAGTACTTC

clone size: few
D gene: .
V gene: TRBV7-8
J gene: TRBJ1-1
CDR3 protein: CASSLDAYTEAFF
CDR3 DNA: TGTGCCAGCAGCTTAGACGCTTACACTGAAGCTTTCTTT

clone size: few
D gene: .
V gene: TRBV5-1
J gene: TRBJ2-7
CDR3 protein: CASSLGSRDKYEQYF
CDR3 DNA: TGCGCCAGCAGCTTGGGGTCCCGGGACAAGTACGAGCAGTACTTC

clone size: few
D gene: .
V gene: TRBV7-2
J gene: TRBJ2-7
CDR3 protein: CASRPRYGAYEQYF
CDR3 DNA: TGTGCCAGCAGGCCCCGGTATGGGGCCTACGAGCAGTACTTC

clone size: few
D gene: TRBD2
V gene: TRBV11-1
J gene: TRBJ2-3
CDR3 protein: CATRAGGTDTQYF
CDR3 DNA: TGTGCCACCAGAGCGGGAGGCACAGATACGCAGTATTTT

clone size: few
D gene: TRBD2
V gene: TRBV20-1
J gene: TRBJ2-7
CDR3 protein: CSASGLGGAYEQYF
CDR3 DNA: TGCAGTGCTAGCGGGTTGGGGGGGGCCTACGAGCAGTACTTC

clone size: .
D gene: TRBD2
V gene: TRBV7-8
J gene: TRBJ2-1
CDR3 protein: CASSWREANEQFF
CDR3 DNA: TGTGCCAGCAGCTGGCGGGAGGCCAATGAGCAGTTCTTC

clone size: .
D gene: TRBD2
V gene: TRBV20-1
J gene: TRBJ2-3
CDR3 protein: CSARDSGPSGRGDTQYF
CDR3 DNA: TGCAGTGCTAGAGATAGTGGGCCTAGCGGGAGGGGCGATACGCAGTATTTT

clone size: few
D gene: .
V gene: TRBV29-1
J gene: TRBJ1-4
CDR3 protein: CSVGGIGEEKLFF
CDR3 DNA: TGCAGCGTGGGAGGTATAGGGGAGGAAAAACTGTTTTTT

clone size: .
D gene: .
V gene: TRBV5-1
J gene: TRBJ2-7
CDR3 protein: CASSSREMGEQYF
CDR3 DNA: TGCGCCAGCAGCTCTCGGGAGATGGGTGAGCAGTACTTC

clone size: .
D gene: TRBD2
V gene: TRBV20-1
J gene: TRBJ2-7
CDR3 protein: CSARAGLAGHEQYF
CDR3 DNA: TGCAGTGCTAGAGCGGGACTAGCGGGCCACGAGCAGTACTTC

clone size: many
D gene: TRBD2
V gene: TRBV29-1
J gene: TRBJ2-1
CDR3 protein: CSVQTSGSPYNEQFF
CDR3 DNA: TGCAGCGTTCAAACTAGCGGGAGCCCCTACAATGAGCAGTTCTTC

clone size: many
D gene: .
V gene: TRBV15
J gene: TRBJ2-3
CDR3 protein: CATSRDRDTQYF
CDR3 DNA: TGTGCCACCAGCAGAGATCGGGATACGCAGTATTTT

clone size: .
D gene: .
V gene: TRBV20-1
J gene: TRBJ2-7
CDR3 protein: CSARTALGEQYF
CDR3 DNA: TGCAGTGCAAGGACTGCCTTAGGGGAGCAGTACTTC

clone size: many
D gene: .
V gene: TRBV4-3
J gene: TRBJ2-5
CDR3 protein: CASSQENRRETQYF
CDR3 DNA: TGCGCCAGCAGCCAAGAGAACAGGAGGGAGACCCAGTACTTC

clone size: .
D gene: TRBD1
V gene: TRBV19
J gene: TRBJ2-7
CDR3 protein: CASRKGQAVEQYF
CDR3 DNA: TGTGCCAGCAGGAAGGGACAGGCGGTCGAGCAGTACTTC

clone size: .
D gene: TRBD2
V gene: TRBV5-1
J gene: TRBJ2-1
CDR3 protein: CASGAAGNYNEQFF
CDR3 DNA: TGCGCCAGCGGAGCAGCGGGAAACTACAATGAGCAGTTCTTC

clone size: few
D gene: .
V gene: TRBV7-6
J gene: TRBJ2-1
CDR3 protein: CASRHDNEQFF
CDR3 DNA: TGTGCCAGCAGACACGACAATGAGCAGTTCTTC

clone size: many
D gene: .
V gene: TRBV12-3/TRBV12-4
J gene: TRBJ2-5
CDR3 protein: CASSFSGETQYF
CDR3 DNA: TGTGCCAGCAGTTTTTCGGGGGAGACCCAGTACTTC

clone size: few
D gene: TRBD2
V gene: TRBV24-1
J gene: TRBJ2-3
CDR3 protein: CATSDSSSGTSTDTQYF
CDR3 DNA: TGTGCCACCAGTGATTCCTCCAGCGGGACGAGCACAGATACGCAGTATTTT

clone size: .
D gene: .
V gene: TRBV14
J gene: TRBJ1-5
CDR3 protein: CASSQTNQPQHF
CDR3 DNA: TGTGCCAGCAGCCAGACAAATCAGCCCCAGCATTTT

clone size: few
D gene: TRBD2
V gene: TRBV12-3/TRBV12-4
J gene: TRBJ2-2
CDR3 protein: CASSLAGGVTGELFF
CDR3 DNA: TGTGCCAGCAGCCTAGCGGGAGGTGTCACCGGGGAGCTGTTTTTT

clone size: .
D gene: .
V gene: TRBV7-2
J gene: TRBJ2-1
CDR3 protein: CASSLSGRNEQFF
CDR3 DNA: TGTGCCAGCAGCTTATCAGGGCGGAATGAGCAGTTCTTC

clone size: .
D gene: .
V gene: TRBV12-5
J gene: TRBJ2-5
CDR3 protein: CASGLDAGWQETQYF
CDR3 DNA: TGTGCTAGTGGTTTGGATGCGGGGTGGCAAGAGACCCAGTACTTC

clone size: .
D gene: .
V gene: TRBV20-1
J gene: TRBJ1-2
CDR3 protein: CSAKNSGGGYGYTF
CDR3 DNA: TGCAGTGCTAAAAACAGTGGGGGTGGCTATGGCTACACCTTC

clone size: few
D gene: TRBD2
V gene: TRBV6-1
J gene: TRBJ2-3
CDR3 protein: CASMSRGTSTDTQYF
CDR3 DNA: TGTGCCAGCATGTCGCGGGGGACTAGCACAGATACGCAGTATTTT

clone size: .
D gene: TRBD2
V gene: TRBV24-1
J gene: TRBJ2-7
CDR3 protein: CATSDGSLASEQYF
CDR3 DNA: TGTGCCACCAGTGATGGGTCACTAGCGTCCGAGCAGTACTTC

clone size: .
D gene: TRBD2
V gene: TRBV20-1
J gene: TRBJ2-5
CDR3 protein: CSAGTSGETQYF
CDR3 DNA: TGCAGTGCCGGGACTAGCGGTGAGACCCAGTACTTC

clone size: .
D gene: TRBD2
V gene: TRBV29-1
J gene: TRBJ2-1
CDR3 protein: CSSSLRGDNEQFF
CDR3 DNA: TGCAGCTCCTCCCTGCGGGGGGACAATGAGCAGTTCTTC

clone size: .
D gene: .
V gene: TRBV7-9
J gene: TRBJ2-3
CDR3 protein: CASSSPPEGSGTDTQYF
CDR3 DNA: TGTGCCAGCAGCTCCCCACCGGAGGGTAGCGGCACAGATACGCAGTATTTT

clone size: few
D gene: .
V gene: TRBV10-3
J gene: TRBJ2-7
CDR3 protein: CAISESGTLGEQYF
CDR3 DNA: TGTGCCATCAGTGAGTCAGGCACCCTGGGAGAGCAGTACTTC

clone size: .
D gene: .
V gene: TRBV21-1
J gene: TRBJ2-7
CDR3 protein: CASSKDAGGPGIYEQYF
CDR3 DNA: TGTGCCAGCAGCAAAGACGCGGGAGGCCCCGGGATCTACGAGCAGTACTTC